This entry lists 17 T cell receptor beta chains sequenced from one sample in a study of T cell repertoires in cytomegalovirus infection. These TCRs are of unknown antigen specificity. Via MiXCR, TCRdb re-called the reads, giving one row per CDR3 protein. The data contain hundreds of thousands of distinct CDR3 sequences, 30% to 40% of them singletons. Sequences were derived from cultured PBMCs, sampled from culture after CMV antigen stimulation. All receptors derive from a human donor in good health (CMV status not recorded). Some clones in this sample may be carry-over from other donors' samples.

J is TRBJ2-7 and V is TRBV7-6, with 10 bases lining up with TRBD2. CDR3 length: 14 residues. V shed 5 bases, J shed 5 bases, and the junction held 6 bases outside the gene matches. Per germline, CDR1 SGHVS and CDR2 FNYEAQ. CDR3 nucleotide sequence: TGTGCCAGCAGCACTCCGGGACTAGCGAACGAGCAGTACTTC. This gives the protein CASSTPGLANEQYF.

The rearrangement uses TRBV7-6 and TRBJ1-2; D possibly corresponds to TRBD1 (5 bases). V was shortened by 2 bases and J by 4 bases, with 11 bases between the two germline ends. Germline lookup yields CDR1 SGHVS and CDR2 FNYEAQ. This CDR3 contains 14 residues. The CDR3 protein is CASSLHGAGYGYTF. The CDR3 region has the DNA TGTGCCAGCAGCTTACATGGGGCCGGCTATGGCTACACCTTC.

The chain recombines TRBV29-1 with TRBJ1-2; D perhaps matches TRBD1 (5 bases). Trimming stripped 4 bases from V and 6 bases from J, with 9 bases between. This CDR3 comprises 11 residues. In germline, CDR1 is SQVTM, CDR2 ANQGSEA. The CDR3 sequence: CSVARADGYTF. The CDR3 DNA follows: TGCAGCGTTGCCAGGGCGGATGGCTACACCTTC.

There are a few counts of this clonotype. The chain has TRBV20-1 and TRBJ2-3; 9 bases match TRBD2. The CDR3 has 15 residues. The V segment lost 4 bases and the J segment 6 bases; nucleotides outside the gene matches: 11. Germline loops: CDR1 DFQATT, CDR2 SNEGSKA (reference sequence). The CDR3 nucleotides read TGCAGTGCTATGCTCGCGGGAGGGCCAAAGGATACGCAGTATTTT. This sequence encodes CSAMLAGGPKDTQYF.

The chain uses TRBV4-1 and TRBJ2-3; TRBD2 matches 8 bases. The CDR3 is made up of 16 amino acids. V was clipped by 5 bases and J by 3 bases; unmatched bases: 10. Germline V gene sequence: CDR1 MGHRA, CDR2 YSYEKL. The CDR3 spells CASSVRAGVLTDTQYF. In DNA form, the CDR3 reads TGCGCCAGCAGCGTAAGAGCGGGAGTTCTGACAGATACGCAGTATTTT.

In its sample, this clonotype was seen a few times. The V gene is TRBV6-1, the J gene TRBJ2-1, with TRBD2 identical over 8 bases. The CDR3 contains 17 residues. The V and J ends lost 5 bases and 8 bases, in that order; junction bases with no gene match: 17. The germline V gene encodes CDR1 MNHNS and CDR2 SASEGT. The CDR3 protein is CASSYTSPAGEGDEQFF. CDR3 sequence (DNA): TGTGCCAGCAGTTACACCTCTCCAGCGGGAGAGGGCGATGAGCAGTTCTTC.

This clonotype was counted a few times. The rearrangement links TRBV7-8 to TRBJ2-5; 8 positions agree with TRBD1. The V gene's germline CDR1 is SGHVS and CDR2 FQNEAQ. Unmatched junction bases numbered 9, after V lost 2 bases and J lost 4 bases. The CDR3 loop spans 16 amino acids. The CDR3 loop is CASSLRRGRGRETQYF. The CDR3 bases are TGTGCCAGCAGCTTAAGAAGGGGCAGGGGGCGAGAGACCCAGTACTTC.

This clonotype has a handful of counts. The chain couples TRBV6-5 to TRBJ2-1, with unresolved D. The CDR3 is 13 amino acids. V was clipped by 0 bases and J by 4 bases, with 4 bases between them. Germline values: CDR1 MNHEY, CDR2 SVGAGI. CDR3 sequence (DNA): TGTGCCAGCAGTTACTCGCAGTACAATGAGCAGTTCTTC. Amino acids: CASSYSQYNEQFF.

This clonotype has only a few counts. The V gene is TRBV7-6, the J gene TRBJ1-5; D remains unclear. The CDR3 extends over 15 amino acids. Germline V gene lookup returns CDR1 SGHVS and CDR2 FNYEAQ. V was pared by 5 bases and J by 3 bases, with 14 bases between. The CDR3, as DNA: TGTGCCAGCAGCCGCGGGCCAGTGGACAATCAGCCCCAGCATTTT. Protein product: CASSRGPVDNQPQHF.

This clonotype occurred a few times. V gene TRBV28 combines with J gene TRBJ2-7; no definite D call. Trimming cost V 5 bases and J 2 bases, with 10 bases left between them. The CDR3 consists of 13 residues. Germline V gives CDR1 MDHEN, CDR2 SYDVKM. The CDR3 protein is CASSGTPTYEQYF. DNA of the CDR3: TGTGCCAGCAGTGGAACCCCTACCTACGAGCAGTACTTC.

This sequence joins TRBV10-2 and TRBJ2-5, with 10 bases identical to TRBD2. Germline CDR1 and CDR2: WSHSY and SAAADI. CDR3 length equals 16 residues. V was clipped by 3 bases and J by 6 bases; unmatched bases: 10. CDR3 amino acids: CASSEALAGVGKTQYF. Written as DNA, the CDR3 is TGCGCCAGCAGTGAAGCTCTAGCGGGAGTGGGTAAGACCCAGTACTTC.

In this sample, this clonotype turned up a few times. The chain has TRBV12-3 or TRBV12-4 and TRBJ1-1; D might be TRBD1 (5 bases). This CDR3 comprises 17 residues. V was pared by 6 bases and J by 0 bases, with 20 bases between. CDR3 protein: CASSRGGSRRMNTEAFF. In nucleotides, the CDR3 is TGTGCCAGCAGCCGGGGGGGTTCCCGACGGATGAACACTGAAGCTTTCTTT.

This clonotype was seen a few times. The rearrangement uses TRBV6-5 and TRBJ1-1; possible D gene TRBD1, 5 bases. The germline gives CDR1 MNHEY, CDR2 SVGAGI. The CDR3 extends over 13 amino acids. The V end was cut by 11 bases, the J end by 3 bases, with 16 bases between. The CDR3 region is CAAQGAMDTEAFF. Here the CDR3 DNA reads TGTGCCGCCCAGGGAGCCATGGACACTGAAGCTTTCTTT.

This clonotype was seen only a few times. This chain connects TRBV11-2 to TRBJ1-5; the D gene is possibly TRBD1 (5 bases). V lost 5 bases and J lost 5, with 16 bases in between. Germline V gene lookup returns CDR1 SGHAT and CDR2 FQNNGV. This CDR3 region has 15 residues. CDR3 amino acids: CASSRTGGSHQPQHF. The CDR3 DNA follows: TGTGCCAGCAGCAGGACCGGGGGGTCTCATCAGCCCCAGCATTTT.

For the CDR3, the DNA is TGTGCCAGTAGCTGGGGAACGGAGAACACTGAAGCTTTCTTT. Its protein product is CASSWGTENTEAFF. The chain joins TRBV19 to TRBJ1-1, with no clear D. The CDR3 is 14 residues long. Germline CDR1 reads LNHDA; CDR2 reads SQIVND (reference sequence). Trimming took 6 bases from V and 1 from J, leaving 12 bases between them.

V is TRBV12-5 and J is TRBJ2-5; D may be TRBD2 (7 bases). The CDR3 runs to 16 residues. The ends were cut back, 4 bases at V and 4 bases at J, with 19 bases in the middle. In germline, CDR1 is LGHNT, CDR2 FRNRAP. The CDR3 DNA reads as TGTGCTAGTGGTTCCTCGGGGGGCCTCAGGCGAGAGACCCAGTACTTC. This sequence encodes CASGSSGGLRRETQYF.

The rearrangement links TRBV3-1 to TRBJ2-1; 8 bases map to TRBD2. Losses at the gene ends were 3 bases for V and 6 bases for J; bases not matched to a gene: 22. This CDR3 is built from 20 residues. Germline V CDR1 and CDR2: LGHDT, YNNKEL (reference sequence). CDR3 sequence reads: CASSHLKPGLVGGRINEQFF. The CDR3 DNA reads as TGTGCCAGCAGCCACTTAAAACCGGGACTAGTCGGCGGGAGAATCAATGAGCAGTTCTTC.